Below are 11 T cell receptor beta chains sequenced from a single sample in a study of blood T cells in healthy people across ages. PCR was performed a second time for roughly 6 to 12 cycles using a sample-barcoded 5' primer and a J-beta primer mix. TCRdb redid the calling of the 5' RACE reads with MiXCR, one entry per CDR3 protein. The sample lists about 800,000 distinct CDR3 sequences, 58% occurring once. Sequenced sample: blood. The receptors stem from a man younger than 45 in good health.

This clonotype turned up a few times. The rearrangement uses TRBV6-2 or TRBV6-3 and TRBJ2-1, with 11 bases aligning to TRBD2. V was clipped by 5 bases and J by 9 bases; unmatched bases: 12. The CDR3 totals 16 residues. The germline CDR1 and CDR2 sequences are MNHEY and SVGEGT. The chain's CDR3 is CASSTSGSSLPPEQFF. The DNA of the CDR3 is TGTGCCAGCAGTACTAGCGGGAGCTCTTTGCCCCCTGAGCAGTTCTTC.

The V gene is TRBV20-1, the J gene TRBJ1-1; D gene uncertain. The length of the CDR3 is 11 residues. The germline V and J ends were trimmed by 6 bases and 4 bases, with 9 bases remaining between them. Germline V gene sequence: CDR1 DFQATT, CDR2 SNEGSKA (reference sequence). DNA of the CDR3: TGCAGTGCAATTATGAGCACTGAAGCTTTCTTT. This gives the protein CSAIMSTEAFF.

The chain has TRBV29-1 and TRBJ2-2; D call uncertain. This CDR3 contains 15 residues. Germline loops: CDR1 SQVTM, CDR2 ANQGSEA. V was cut by 4 bases and J by 0 bases, with 12 bases left in between. The CDR3 reads CSVVFPPANTGELFF. The CDR3, as DNA: TGCAGCGTTGTATTCCCTCCCGCGAACACCGGGGAGCTGTTTTTT.

This chain links TRBV13 with TRBJ2-7, with D perhaps TRBD1 (5 bases). Trimming pared 4 bases from V and 0 bases from J, leaving 13 bases between. The CDR3 covers 15 residues. The germline V gene encodes CDR1 PRHDT and CDR2 FYEKMQ (reference sequence). The CDR3 spells CASSSLGANSYEQYF. In nucleotides, the CDR3 is TGTGCCAGCAGCTCCCTAGGGGCCAACTCCTACGAGCAGTACTTC.

The genes are TRBV7-2 and TRBJ1-1; 7 positions match TRBD1. V shed 3 bases, J shed 10 bases, and the junction held 5 bases outside the gene matches. Germline V CDR1 and CDR2: SGHTA, FQGNSA. CDR3 length: 12 amino acids. CDR3 amino acids: CASSLSDRVAFF. As DNA, the CDR3 is TGTGCCAGCAGCTTGTCCGACAGGGTAGCTTTCTTT.

The chain has TRBV11-2 and TRBJ2-5, with a possible D match to TRBD1 (6 bases). V lost 4 bases and J lost 6, with 15 bases in between. The CDR3 is 14 residues long. Per the germline V gene, CDR1 is SGHAT and CDR2 is FQNNGV. The DNA for the CDR3 is TGTGCCAGCAGCTCGACAGTTGGACAGCAGACCCAGTACTTC. This encodes CASSSTVGQQTQYF.

V and J are TRBV6-6 and TRBJ2-5; no clear D gene. The DNA end is more similar to TRBJ2-7, so the J call may be wrong. Germline V gene data show CDR1 as MNHNY and CDR2 as SVGAGI (reference sequence). The length of the CDR3 is 11 residues. CDR3: CASRADYEQYF. The DNA of the CDR3 is TGTGCCAGTCGGGCGGACTACGAGCAGTACTTC.

The V and J genes are TRBV19 and TRBJ2-1, with 8 bases matching TRBD2. In germline, CDR1 is LNHDA, CDR2 SQIVND (reference sequence). V shed 5 bases, J shed 4 bases, and the junction held 7 bases outside the gene matches. The CDR3 spans 15 residues. The CDR3 nucleotides are TGTGCCAGTAGTCCCATAGCGGGGACATACAATGAGCAGTTCTTC. Translated: CASSPIAGTYNEQFF.

The chain joins TRBV5-1 to TRBJ2-3, with D perhaps TRBD2 (6 bases). CDR1 SGHRS and CDR2 YFSETQ come from the germline V gene. Trimming cost V 1 base and J 4 bases, with 16 bases left between them. There are 16 residues in the CDR3. DNA for the CDR3: TGCGCCAGCAGCTTGCCCGCGGGGTTTGAACCAGATACGCAGTATTTT. Translation: CASSLPAGFEPDTQYF.

This clonotype was recorded once. The J gene is TRBJ2-7, the V gene TRBV5-6; TRBD2 aligns across 7 bases. CDR1 and CDR2 (germline): SGHDT, YYEEEE. This CDR3 has 14 residues. The ends lost 3 bases at V and 2 bases at J; junction bases unmatched: 5. CDR3 nucleotides: TGTGCCAGCAGCTCCCCTAGCGGAACCTACGAGCAGTACTTC. It encodes CASSSPSGTYEQYF.

The chain is built from TRBV12-3 or TRBV12-4 and TRBJ2-2, with 10 bases lining up with TRBD2. The CDR3 consists of 14 residues. V gave up 3 bases and J gave up 6 bases; unmatched junction bases: 1. DNA for the CDR3: TGTGCCAGCAGTTTCCTAGCGGGGGCCGGGGAGCTGTTTTTT. The encoded protein is CASSFLAGAGELFF.